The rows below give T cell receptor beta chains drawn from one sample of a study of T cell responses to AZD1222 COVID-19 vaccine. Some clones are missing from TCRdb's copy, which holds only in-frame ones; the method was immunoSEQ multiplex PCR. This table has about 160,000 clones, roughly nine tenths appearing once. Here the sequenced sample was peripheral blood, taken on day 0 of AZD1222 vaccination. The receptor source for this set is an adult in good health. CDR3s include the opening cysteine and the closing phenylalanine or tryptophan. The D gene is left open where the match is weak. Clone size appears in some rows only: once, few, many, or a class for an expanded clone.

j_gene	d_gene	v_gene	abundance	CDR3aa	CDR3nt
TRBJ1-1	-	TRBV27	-	CASSIPPHSPGTEAFF	TGTGCCAGCAGTATCCCCCCCCACTCCCCGGGGACTGAAGCTTTCTTT
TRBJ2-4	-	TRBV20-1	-	CSASALGQPRVKNIQYF	TGCAGTGCTAGTGCTTTAGGACAGCCGAGGGTAAAAAACATTCAGTACTTC
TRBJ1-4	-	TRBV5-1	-	CASSLATAPDEKLFF	TGCGCCAGCAGCTTGGCAACGGCACCCGATGAAAAACTGTTTTTT
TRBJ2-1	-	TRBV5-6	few	CASSLLGFGGSYNEQFF	TGTGCCAGCAGCTTGCTAGGGTTTGGGGGCTCCTACAATGAGCAGTTCTTC
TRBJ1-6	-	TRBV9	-	CASSVAGTSNSPLHF	TGTGCCAGCAGCGTAGCCGGGACGAGTAATTCACCCCTCCACTTT
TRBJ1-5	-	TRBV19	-	CASSIDYGNQPQHF	TGTGCCAGTAGTATAGATTATGGGAATCAGCCCCAGCATTTT
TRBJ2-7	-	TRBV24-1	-	CATSAWDGSDEQYF	TGTGCCACCAGCGCCTGGGACGGATCGGACGAGCAGTACTTC
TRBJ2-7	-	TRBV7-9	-	CASSLVGADEQYF	TGTGCCAGCAGCTTAGTTGGGGCTGACGAGCAGTACTTC
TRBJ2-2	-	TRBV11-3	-	CASSLGLRAGTGELFF	TGTGCCAGCAGCTTAGGTCTCAGGGCGGGCACCGGGGAGCTGTTTTTT
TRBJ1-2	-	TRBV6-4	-	CASSDSMRPANYGYTF	TGTGCCAGCAGTGACTCGATGCGGCCAGCTAACTATGGCTACACCTTC
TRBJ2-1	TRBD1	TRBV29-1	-	CSVERQGRNEQFF	TGCAGCGTTGAACGACAGGGGAGGAATGAGCAGTTCTTC
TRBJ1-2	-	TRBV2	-	CASSEVRAYGYTF	TGTGCCAGCAGTGAGGTCAGAGCCTATGGCTACACCTTC
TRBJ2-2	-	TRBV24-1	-	CATSGTADSNTGELFF	TGTGCCACCAGTGGAACCGCGGATTCCAACACCGGGGAGCTGTTTTTT
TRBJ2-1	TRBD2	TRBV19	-	CASNPSGRGVGNEQFF	TGTGCCAGTAATCCTAGCGGGAGAGGGGTAGGCAATGAGCAGTTCTTC
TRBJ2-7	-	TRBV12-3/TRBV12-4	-	CASSSRTYEQYF	TGTGCCAGCAGTTCCAGGACCTACGAGCAGTACTTC
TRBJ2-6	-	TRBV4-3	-	CASSQGTSVSGANVLTF	TGCGCCAGCAGCCAAGGGACCAGTGTGTCTGGGGCCAACGTCCTGACTTTC
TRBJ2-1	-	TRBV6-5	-	CASTSSRNEQFF	TGTGCCAGCACGTCCAGTCGGAATGAGCAGTTCTTC
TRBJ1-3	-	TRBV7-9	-	CASSQSQGTGNTIYF	TGTGCCAGCAGCCAAAGTCAGGGGACTGGAAACACCATATATTTT
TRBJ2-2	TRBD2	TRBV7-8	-	CASSFSSGSGTGELFF	TGTGCCAGCAGCTTTTCTAGCGGGAGTGGGACCGGGGAGCTGTTTTTT
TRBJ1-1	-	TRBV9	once	CASSVGDTANTEAFF	TGTGCCAGCAGCGTAGGAGATACAGCGAACACTGAAGCTTTCTTT
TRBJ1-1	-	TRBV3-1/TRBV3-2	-	CASSEGTGGLGPEAFF	TGTGCCAGCAGCGAAGGGACCGGAGGACTCGGTCCTGAAGCTTTCTTT
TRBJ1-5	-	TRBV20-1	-	CSASSGVGRPQHF	TGCAGTGCTAGTTCTGGGGTAGGGAGGCCCCAGCATTTT